This T cell receptor (beta chain) stems from a study of T-cell reconstitution after alpha-beta-depleted transplantation in children. Overall study results and limits: Several hundred expanded graft clones reportedly gave rise to the alpha-beta T cells present about two months after transplant. Among T cells one year after transplant, newly produced cells accounted for most counts and diversity.

The CDR3 covers 15 residues. The germline gives CDR1 LGHNA, CDR2 YSLEER. Trimming shortened V by 0 bases and J by 8 bases, and 14 bases separated the two germline ends. This clonotype was observed a handful of times. Its antigen remains unknown. Preparation of the TCRbeta library involved a method that used unique molecular identifiers. Using its own MiXCR run on the PCR reads, TCRdb lists one record per CDR3 protein. The table has over 150,000 distinct CDR3 sequences, approximately 6.9% seen once. This sequence joins TRBV4-3 and TRBJ2-1; D not certain. The sequences come from PBMCs, collected before TCRalphabeta/CD19-depleted stem cell transplant. This clonotype originated in a boy aged 2 to 10 with acute lymphoblastic leukemia, due to receive a stem cell transplant. The CDR3 bases are TGCGCCAGCAGCCAAGAGCGCTACCCCCGGGATGAGCAGTTCTTC. Encoded protein: CASSQERYPRDEQFF.